This T cell receptor (beta chain) was recorded in a study of blood T cells in healthy people across ages. Looking at the study overall: Every two T cells gave about one barcoded beta molecule via template switching.

Then a second PCR, running roughly 6 to 11 cycles, was carried out with a sample-barcoded 5' primer and a J-beta primer mix. Each CDR3 protein gets one entry after TCRdb re-called the 5' RACE reads with MiXCR. The data contain approximately 780,000 distinct CDR3 sequences, 25% to 30% of them seen just once; the ten biggest clones take up about 3%. There are a few counts of this clonotype. The V and J ends lost 6 bases and 2 bases, in that order; junction bases with no gene match: 5. Germline V gene sequence: CDR1 SNHLY, CDR2 FYNNEI. This CDR3 has 14 residues. Isolated per sample were at least 6 million PBMCs. This sample also appeared in a second study, on T cells of mothers and their children. Per that study: Slightly higher but non-significant overlap marked related mother-child pairs versus unrelated pairs. The authors identified no persistent microchimeric T cell clones.

V usage is TRBV2 and J usage is TRBJ2-7, with 9 bases identical to TRBD1. This receptor was obtained from a boy between 5 and 17 years old in good health. Material: blood. The CDR3 bases are TGTGCCAGCAGAGTGGACAGGGGCCCCTACGAGCAGTACTTC. Protein: CASRVDRGPYEQYF.